These T cell receptor beta chains were read from a single sample in a study of blood T cell repertoires in COVID-19. TCRdb's copy holds only in-frame clones and misses some; the assay was immunoSEQ multiplex PCR. The sample shows under 250,000 clones, approximately 80% of them seen only once. Sequencing input: peripheral blood. The receptors shown here come from a man aged 50-59 years with active or convalescent COVID-19. Both conserved end residues are part of each CDR3. The D gene is left open where the match is weak. Clone size is not always given. Where it is, it says once, few, many or a class for expanded clones.

J gene: TRBJ2-1
CDR3 length: 15
D gene: TRBD2
V gene: TRBV3-1/TRBV3-2
clone size: .
CDR3 protein: CASSQKVAGAYEQFF
CDR3 DNA: TGTGCCAGCAGCCAAAAGGTAGCGGGAGCCTATGAGCAGTTCTTC

J gene: TRBJ2-5
CDR3 length: 14
D gene: TRBD2
V gene: TRBV11-2
clone size: few
CDR3 protein: CASSRAGNQETQYF
CDR3 DNA: TGTGCCAGCAGCCGAGCGGGGAACCAAGAGACCCAGTACTTC

J gene: TRBJ2-7
CDR3 length: 14
D gene: .
V gene: TRBV5-4
clone size: .
CDR3 protein: CASSLHGGPYEQYF
CDR3 DNA: TGTGCCAGCAGCTTGCACGGCGGGCCCTACGAGCAGTACTTC

J gene: TRBJ1-6
CDR3 length: 18
D gene: .
V gene: TRBV2
clone size: few
CDR3 protein: CASSDSRGLHSYNSPLHF
CDR3 DNA: TGTGCCAGCAGTGATAGCCGGGGTCTCCACTCCTATAATTCACCCCTCCACTTT

J gene: TRBJ2-1
CDR3 length: 15
D gene: TRBD1
V gene: TRBV19
clone size: .
CDR3 protein: CASSIGPGQVREQFF
CDR3 DNA: TGTGCCAGTAGTATCGGCCCCGGACAGGTGCGGGAGCAGTTCTTC

J gene: TRBJ2-5
CDR3 length: 15
D gene: .
V gene: TRBV3-1/TRBV3-2
clone size: .
CDR3 protein: CASSYGLSQGETQYF
CDR3 DNA: TGTGCCAGCAGTTACGGACTCTCGCAGGGGGAGACCCAGTACTTC

J gene: TRBJ2-2
CDR3 length: 14
D gene: TRBD1
V gene: TRBV3-1/TRBV3-2
clone size: .
CDR3 protein: CASSWTGGTGELFF
CDR3 DNA: TGTGCCAGCAGCTGGACAGGGGGGACCGGGGAGCTGTTTTTT

J gene: TRBJ1-2
CDR3 length: 13
D gene: TRBD1
V gene: TRBV4-1
clone size: few
CDR3 protein: CASSPGQGYGYTF
CDR3 DNA: TGCGCCAGCAGCCCGGGACAGGGCTATGGCTACACCTTC

J gene: TRBJ1-5
CDR3 length: 15
D gene: TRBD1
V gene: TRBV28
clone size: few
CDR3 protein: CASSLSRDSEQPQHF
CDR3 DNA: TGTGCCAGCAGTTTATCTCGGGACAGCGAACAGCCCCAGCATTTT

J gene: TRBJ2-2
CDR3 length: 14
D gene: TRBD1
V gene: TRBV2
clone size: few
CDR3 protein: CASSLDRMTGELFF
CDR3 DNA: TGTGCCAGCAGTTTGGACAGGATGACCGGGGAGCTGTTTTTT

J gene: TRBJ1-6
CDR3 length: 14
D gene: .
V gene: TRBV2
clone size: .
CDR3 protein: CASKIQGHNSPLHF
CDR3 DNA: TGTGCCAGCAAGATACAGGGCCATAATTCACCCCTCCACTTT

J gene: TRBJ2-1
CDR3 length: 16
D gene: TRBD2
V gene: TRBV27
clone size: .
CDR3 protein: CASSPAAGESGNEQFF
CDR3 DNA: TGTGCCAGCAGTCCCGCCGCGGGAGAGTCTGGCAATGAGCAGTTCTTC

J gene: TRBJ2-3
CDR3 length: 16
D gene: TRBD2
V gene: TRBV30
clone size: .
CDR3 protein: CAWSRWTSVGTDTQYF
CDR3 DNA: TGTGCCTGGAGTCGGTGGACTAGCGTAGGCACAGATACGCAGTATTTT

J gene: TRBJ2-1
CDR3 length: 13
D gene: TRBD2
V gene: TRBV6-5
clone size: .
CDR3 protein: CASSRGRVNEQFF
CDR3 DNA: TGTGCCAGCAGCCGCGGGAGGGTTAATGAGCAGTTCTTC

J gene: TRBJ2-5
CDR3 length: 13
D gene: .
V gene: TRBV12-3/TRBV12-4
clone size: .
CDR3 protein: CASSFLGEETQYF
CDR3 DNA: TGTGCCAGCAGTTTTTTGGGAGAAGAGACCCAGTACTTC

J gene: TRBJ1-5
CDR3 length: 14
D gene: .
V gene: TRBV7-2
clone size: few
CDR3 protein: CASSSATSNQPQHF
CDR3 DNA: TGTGCCAGCAGCTCCGCTACTAGCAATCAGCCCCAGCATTTT

J gene: TRBJ2-5
CDR3 length: 15
D gene: .
V gene: TRBV4-3
clone size: .
CDR3 protein: CASRSSVFARETQYF
CDR3 DNA: TGCGCCAGCAGGAGTTCAGTTTTTGCGCGGGAGACCCAGTACTTC

J gene: TRBJ2-7
CDR3 length: 15
D gene: TRBD1
V gene: TRBV4-3
clone size: .
CDR3 protein: CASSTTPRTGDEQYF
CDR3 DNA: TGCGCCAGCAGCACTACTCCCAGGACAGGAGACGAGCAGTACTTC

J gene: TRBJ1-1
CDR3 length: 14
D gene: .
V gene: TRBV2
clone size: .
CDR3 protein: CASSEEDSYTEAFF
CDR3 DNA: TGTGCCAGCAGTGAAGAGGACAGCTACACTGAAGCTTTCTTT

J gene: TRBJ2-5
CDR3 length: 13
D gene: .
V gene: TRBV7-2
clone size: .
CDR3 protein: CASSYPTRVAQYF
CDR3 DNA: TGTGCCAGCAGCTACCCAACCAGGGTTGCCCAGTACTTC

J gene: TRBJ1-2
CDR3 length: 15
D gene: .
V gene: TRBV28
clone size: few
CDR3 protein: CASSQTGLLYYGYTF
CDR3 DNA: TGTGCCAGCAGCCAGACCGGACTACTTTACTATGGCTACACCTTC

J gene: TRBJ1-5
CDR3 length: 16
D gene: TRBD1
V gene: TRBV6-2/TRBV6-3
clone size: .
CDR3 protein: CASSGQGGGGKQPQHF
CDR3 DNA: TGTGCCAGCAGTGGACAGGGAGGAGGAGGGAAACAGCCCCAGCATTTT

J gene: TRBJ2-5
CDR3 length: 18
D gene: TRBD2
V gene: TRBV4-3
clone size: .
CDR3 protein: CASSQNPGLAGVQETQYF
CDR3 DNA: TGCGCCAGCAGCCAGAATCCGGGACTAGCGGGGGTGCAGGAGACCCAGTACTTC

J gene: TRBJ1-1
CDR3 length: 13
D gene: .
V gene: TRBV30
clone size: .
CDR3 protein: CAWSADKDTEAFF
CDR3 DNA: TGTGCCTGGAGTGCGGACAAGGACACTGAAGCTTTCTTT

J gene: TRBJ2-7
CDR3 length: 13
D gene: .
V gene: TRBV6-6
clone size: .
CDR3 protein: CASSRDSNYEQYF
CDR3 DNA: TGTGCCAGCAGCCGGGACTCAAACTACGAGCAGTACTTC

J gene: TRBJ2-1
CDR3 length: 18
D gene: TRBD2
V gene: TRBV7-6
clone size: .
CDR3 protein: CASSLGPAGGPSYNEQFF
CDR3 DNA: TGTGCCAGCAGCTTAGGACCAGCGGGGGGCCCGTCCTACAATGAGCAGTTCTTC

J gene: TRBJ2-7
CDR3 length: 13
D gene: .
V gene: TRBV2
clone size: .
CDR3 protein: CASRAGVIYEQYF
CDR3 DNA: TGTGCCAGCAGGGCAGGGGTAATCTACGAGCAGTACTTC